This TCR beta chain was observed in a study of blood T cell repertoires in COVID-19. About the research overall: In each case, the material was cDNA or gDNA derived from T cells, B-cell-depleted T cells, or PBMCs.

Trimming pared 6 bases from V and 7 bases from J, leaving 12 bases between. The CDR3 spans 12 residues. Germline V gene data show CDR1 as MDHEN and CDR2 as SYDVKM. The table came from immunoSEQ multiplex PCR; TCRdb's copy has only in-frame clones and leaves some out. This sample has 170,000 or so clones, with about 80% found just once. The chain recombines TRBV28 with TRBJ1-2; D remains unclear. This TCR was recovered from a human donor in a cohort sampled during active COVID-19. The sequenced sample consisted of peripheral blood. Written as DNA, the CDR3 is TGTGCCAGCAGCATTCAGATTGGTGGCTACACCTTC. Residues: CASSIQIGGYTF.